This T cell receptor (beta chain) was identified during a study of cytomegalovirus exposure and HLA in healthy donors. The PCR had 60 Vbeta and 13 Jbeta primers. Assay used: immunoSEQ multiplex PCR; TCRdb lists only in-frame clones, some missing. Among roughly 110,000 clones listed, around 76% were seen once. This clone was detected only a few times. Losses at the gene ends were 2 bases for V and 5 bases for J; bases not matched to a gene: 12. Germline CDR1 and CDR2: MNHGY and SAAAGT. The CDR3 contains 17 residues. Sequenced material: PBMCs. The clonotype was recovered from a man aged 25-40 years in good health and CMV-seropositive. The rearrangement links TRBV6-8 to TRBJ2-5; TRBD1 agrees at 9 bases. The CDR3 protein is CASSYALRDRVDETQYF. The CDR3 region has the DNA TGTGCCAGCAGTTACGCCCTGAGGGACAGGGTTGACGAGACCCAGTACTTC.